The 27 T cell receptor beta chains given below trace back to one sample, sequenced in a study of cytomegalovirus exposure and HLA in healthy donors. The PCR employed 60 Vbeta primers together with 13 Jbeta primers. Clones were sequenced by immunoSEQ multiplex PCR, and TCRdb holds only the in-frame ones, with some missing. The sample contains about 150,000 clones, 60% to 80% of which appear only once. The sample consisted of PBMCs. These receptors came from a woman aged 40-49 years in good health and CMV-seronegative.

This chain uses TRBV5-8 with TRBJ2-3; perhaps TRBD2 as D (6 bases). The V end was cut by 3 bases, the J end by 0 bases, with 17 bases between. The germline gives CDR1 SGHTS, CDR2 YDEGEE. The CDR3 totals 17 residues. CDR3 in amino acids: CASSYPFQSGSTDTQYF. The CDR3 nucleotides read TGTGCCAGCAGCTATCCCTTTCAGAGCGGGAGCACAGATACGCAGTATTTT.

The chain recombines TRBV28 with TRBJ1-6; 8 bases fit TRBD1. This CDR3 is 15 amino acids long. CDR1 is MDHEN and CDR2 is SYDVKM in the germline V gene. Trimming at V came to 6 bases and at J to 1 base, leaving 2 bases not matched to a gene. CDR3 protein: CASRGQGSYNSPLHF. The DNA for the CDR3 is TGTGCCAGCAGAGGACAGGGATCCTATAATTCACCCCTCCACTTT. The entire variable domain, with the rest obtained from reference TRBV28 and TRBJ1-6, is as follows: DVKVTQSSRYLVKRTGEKVFLECVQDMDHENMFWYRQDPGLGLRLIYFSYDVKMKEKGDIPEGYSVSREKKERFSLILESASTNQTSMYLCASRGQGSYNSPLHFGNGTRLTVT.

The genes are TRBV6-5 and TRBJ1-4; TRBD1 matches at 9 bases. This CDR3 spans 15 amino acids. CDR1 is MNHEY, CDR2 SVGAGI, per germline. V was pared by 2 bases and J by 6 bases, with 4 bases of the junction left unmatched. CDR3 sequence: CASSYGDRADEKLFF. In nucleotides, the CDR3 is TGTGCCAGCAGTTACGGGGACAGGGCGGATGAAAAACTGTTTTTT.

This chain uses TRBV6-1 with TRBJ1-6; 12 bases are shared with TRBD1. The CDR3 is 16 amino acids. V shed 3 bases and J 6 bases; nucleotides not matched to a gene: 3. CDR1 is MNHNS and CDR2 is SASEGT in the germline V gene. In nucleotides, the CDR3 is TGTGCCAGCAGTGAGGGACAGGGGGCGCGTAATTCACCCCTCCACTTT. Protein: CASSEGQGARNSPLHF.

This clone came up once. The V gene is TRBV10-3, the J gene TRBJ2-3; D may be TRBD1 (6 bases). CDR3 length: 13 amino acids. Germline CDR1 and CDR2: ENHRY and SYGVKD. V was trimmed by 11 bases and J by 0 bases, leaving 12 bases between them. This chain's CDR3 is CASGETSTDTQYF. The CDR3 DNA is TGTGCCTCAGGGGAAACTAGCACAGATACGCAGTATTTT.

The chain joins TRBV5-4 to TRBJ1-6; a weak D match, TRBD1 (6 bases). Germline V CDR1 and CDR2: SGHNT, YYREEE (reference sequence). This CDR3 spans 15 amino acids. Trimming removed 4 bases from V and 7 bases from J, with 15 bases in between. The DNA for the CDR3 is TGTGCCAGCAGCGTGGCACAGGGCCGGAATTCACCCCTCCACTTT. It encodes CASSVAQGRNSPLHF. Supplemented by reference TRBV5-4 and TRBJ1-6, the full variable domain reads ETGVTQSPTHLIKTRGQQVTLRCSSQSGHNTVSWYQQALGQGPQFIFQYYREEENGRGNFPPRFSGLQFPNYSSELNVNALELDDSALYLCASSVAQGRNSPLHFGNGTRLTVT.

The chain joins TRBV7-8 to TRBJ2-6; D possibly corresponds to TRBD2 (6 bases). V was shortened by 5 bases and J by 1 base, with 9 bases between the two germline ends. Germline-derived CDR1 and CDR2 are SGHVS and FQNEAQ. The CDR3 is 15 residues long. The CDR3 DNA sequence: TGTGCCAGCAGCCCTGGGGGGTCTGGGGCCAACGTCCTGACTTTC. This sequence encodes CASSPGGSGANVLTF.

The chain recombines TRBV11-1 with TRBJ2-7, with TRBD1 identical over 8 bases. CDR3 length: 16 residues. V dropped 5 bases and J dropped 0; count of bases not matched to a gene: 9. Germline CDR1 and CDR2: SGHAT and FQDESV (reference sequence). The CDR3 DNA is TGTGCCAGCAGCCGCCAGGGGGCTTCGAGCTCCTACGAGCAGTACTTC. It codes for CASSRQGASSSYEQYF.

The chain combines TRBV6-4 with TRBJ2-3, with 9 bases identical to TRBD2. Trimming at V came to 6 bases and at J to 0 bases, leaving 4 bases not matched to a gene. CDR1 is MRHNA and CDR2 is SNTAGT in the germline V gene. CDR3 length equals 15 residues. The CDR3 region has the DNA TGTGCCAGCAGCCCTAGCGGGATTAGCACAGATACGCAGTATTTT. Translating it yields CASSPSGISTDTQYF.

V and J are TRBV11-2 and TRBJ2-3; TRBD2 aligns across 8 bases. Germline assignment: CDR1 SGHAT and CDR2 FQNNGV. CDR3 length equals 16 residues. After removal of 1 base from V and 0 bases from J, the junction contained 3 bases not matched to a gene. The CDR3 DNA is TGTGCCAGCAGCTTAGTAGGCGGGGGGAGCACAGATACGCAGTATTTT. Its translation: CASSLVGGGSTDTQYF.

The rearrangement uses TRBV29-1 and TRBJ2-5, with 8 positions matching TRBD2. The germline gives CDR1 SQVTM, CDR2 ANQGSEA. V dropped 6 bases and J dropped 4; count of bases not matched to a gene: 10. The CDR3 loop spans 14 amino acids. In DNA, the CDR3 is TGCAGCGTGGCCGGGGGGGGCGAGGGAGAGACCCAGTACTTC. It translates to CSVAGGGEGETQYF.

CDR3: CASSPRTGPLYEQYF. The CDR3 DNA reads TGTGCCAGCTCCCCCCGGACAGGACCCCTCTACGAGCAGTACTTC. The chain couples TRBV18 to TRBJ2-7; TRBD1 aligns across 7 bases. The CDR3 runs 15 residues. The V and J ends lost 6 bases and 3 bases, in that order; junction bases with no gene match: 11. From germline, CDR1 is KGHSH and CDR2 LQKENI.

This chain connects TRBV4-3 to TRBJ1-2, with 8 nucleotides matching TRBD1. V lost 4 bases, J lost 4 bases, and 2 bases stayed unmatched. The CDR3 consists of 13 residues. Germline V gives CDR1 LGHNA, CDR2 YSLEER. The CDR3 protein is CASSRDRGYGYTF. Written as DNA, the CDR3 is TGCGCCAGCAGCCGAGACAGGGGCTATGGCTACACCTTC.

The genes are TRBV28 and TRBJ2-1, with TRBD2 as a possible D gene (5 bases). The CDR3 is 16 amino acids. V dropped 4 bases and J dropped 1 base, with 14 bases sitting between them. CDR1 and CDR2 from the germline V gene are MDHEN and SYDVKM. CDR3 in amino acids: CASSSQTRKSYNEQFF. The CDR3 DNA is TGTGCCAGCAGTTCCCAAACTAGGAAATCCTACAATGAGCAGTTCTTC.

There are a few counts of this clone. V is TRBV5-4 and J is TRBJ2-3; tentative D call: TRBD2 (6 bases). CDR3 length: 14 residues. V was cut by 3 bases and J by 2 bases, with 10 bases left in between. The germline gives CDR1 SGHNT, CDR2 YYREEE (reference sequence). Here the CDR3 DNA reads TGTGCCAGCAGCTGGACGGGGGTCACAGATACGCAGTATTTT. Amino acids: CASSWTGVTDTQYF.

This chain joins TRBV6-6 and TRBJ2-1; TRBD2 matches 10 bases. Germline V CDR1 and CDR2: MNHNY, SVGAGI (reference sequence). This CDR3 has 15 residues. The ends lost 4 bases at V and 2 bases at J; junction bases unmatched: 2. CDR3: CASSLGLAAYNEQFF. The CDR3 nucleotides are TGTGCCAGCAGTTTAGGACTAGCGGCCTACAATGAGCAGTTCTTC.

The chain joins TRBV28 to TRBJ2-7, with TRBD1 identical over 8 bases. Germline CDR1 reads MDHEN; CDR2 reads SYDVKM. V trimming: 5 bases; J trimming: 3 bases; junction bases outside the gene matches: 9. There are 15 residues in the CDR3. The CDR3, as DNA: TGTGCCAGCAGTGATACCGGGACAGGCTACTACGAGCAGTACTTC. Its translation: CASSDTGTGYYEQYF.

The rearrangement joins TRBV4-1 to TRBJ1-2, with TRBD1 identical over 7 bases. Looked up from germline, CDR1 is MGHRA and CDR2 is YSYEKL. The length of the CDR3 is 14 residues. Germline trimming cut 4 bases from V and 9 bases from J; bases unmatched to any gene: 11. CDR3 sequence: CASSPVGTAFRYTF. CDR3 DNA: TGCGCCAGCAGCCCCGTGGGGACAGCCTTTCGCTACACCTTC.

The V call is TRBV28, the J call TRBJ2-7; TRBD1 matches at 9 bases. V shed 6 bases and J 4 bases; nucleotides not matched to a gene: 16. The germline V gene encodes CDR1 MDHEN and CDR2 SYDVKM. The CDR3 is 17 residues long. CDR3 sequence: CASSSPALGQGKYEQYF. The CDR3 DNA sequence: TGTGCCAGCAGCTCTCCCGCGCTGGGACAGGGAAAATACGAGCAGTACTTC. The complete variable domain, with remaining parts taken from reference TRBV28 and TRBJ2-7, reads DVKVTQSSRYLVKRTGEKVFLECVQDMDHENMFWYRQDPGLGLRLIYFSYDVKMKEKGDIPEGYSVSREKKERFSLILESASTNQTSMYLCASSSPALGQGKYEQYFGPGTRLTVT.

This chain connects TRBV12-2 to TRBJ2-3; the table's D call of TRBD2 was not tested on the DNA. TRBV12-2 is termed a pseudogene. The CDR3 length is 17 residues. The CDR3 nucleotides are TGTGCAAGTCGCTCGAGGACTAGCGGGAGCTCAGCAGATACGCAGTATTTT. Protein product: CASRSRTSGSSADTQYF.

The chain combines TRBV5-4 with TRBJ2-5; TRBD2 might be the D (5 bases). Gene TRBJ2-7 matches the end of the DNA better, so the J call may be wrong. The germline V gene has CDR1 SGHNT and CDR2 YYREEE (reference sequence). This CDR3 is 15 amino acids long. The CDR3, as DNA: TGTGCCAGCAGCTTCGGGATACTAAGCACCTACGAGCAGTACTTC. It specifies CASSFGILSTYEQYF.

This rearrangement joins TRBV27 to TRBJ1-2, with 12 bases fitting TRBD1. The CDR3 totals 15 residues. Germline assignment: CDR1 MNHEY and CDR2 SMNVEV (reference sequence). V gave up 2 bases and J gave up 7 bases; unmatched junction bases: 5. CDR3 nucleotide sequence: TGTGCCAGCAGTTTAGAAGGGACAGGGGGCAGTGGCTACACCTTC. This gives the protein CASSLEGTGGSGYTF.

This clone has just one count. Here the CDR3 reads CASNEDRDDNEQFF. For the CDR3, the DNA is TGTGCCAGTAATGAGGACAGGGATGACAATGAGCAGTTCTTC. The chain has TRBV19 and TRBJ2-1; 8 nucleotides align to TRBD1. The trim removed 7 bases at V and 5 bases at J, leaving 7 bases unmatched. The CDR3 is 14 residues long. Germline-derived CDR1 and CDR2 are LNHDA and SQIVND (reference sequence).

The V gene is TRBV7-8, the J gene TRBJ2-3; tentatively, D is TRBD1 (6 bases). The V end lost 2 bases, the J end lost 2 bases, and 8 bases lay between the germline ends. CDR1 and CDR2 (germline): SGHVS, FQNEAQ. The CDR3 has 14 residues. The DNA for the CDR3 is TGTGCCAGCAGCTTACAGGGGCCCACAGATACGCAGTATTTT. It is translated as CASSLQGPTDTQYF.

The chain couples TRBV19 to TRBJ1-2, with D unresolved. Germline-derived CDR1 and CDR2 are LNHDA and SQIVND (reference sequence). The V and J ends lost 4 bases and 0 bases respectively, with 12 bases between them. CDR3 length equals 15 residues. The DNA of the CDR3 is TGTGCCAGTAGTAGCCAGGTCGGAACTAACTATGGCTACACCTTC. Its protein product is CASSSQVGTNYGYTF.

The V call is TRBV7-2, the J call TRBJ2-7; perhaps TRBD1 as D (6 bases). V shed 1 base and J shed 9 bases, with 13 bases lying between them. CDR1 SGHTA and CDR2 FQGNSA come from the germline V gene. CDR3 length: 13 residues. The CDR3 reads CASSLGQDTAQYF. The CDR3 nucleotides are TGTGCCAGCAGCTTAGGACAGGACACTGCGCAGTACTTC.

The chain has TRBV27 and TRBJ2-6; possibly TRBD2 for D (5 bases). Germline lookup yields CDR1 MNHEY and CDR2 SMNVEV (reference sequence). Trimming stripped 5 bases from V and 4 bases from J, with 9 bases between. This CDR3 is built from 14 residues. The CDR3 protein is CASSPSGGANVLTF. CDR3 bases: TGTGCCAGCAGTCCTTCGGGAGGGGCCAACGTCCTGACTTTC.